The rows below give T cell receptor beta chains drawn from one sample of a study of shared clonotypes between healthy human individuals. Sequencing was performed with immunoSEQ multiplex PCR; in TCRdb, only in-frame clones are kept and a portion is missing. In the table there are more than 400,000 clones, approximately 81% of which are singletons. Specimen: PBMCs. The receptors were sampled from a woman between 35 and 50 years old in good health. Some clones in this sample may be carry-over from other donors' samples. CDR3s include the opening cysteine and the closing phenylalanine or tryptophan. The order of the fields is CDR3 protein, CDR3 DNA, clone size, J gene, D gene, V gene. The D gene is left open where the match is weak. Some rows mark clone size as missing; the rest say once, few, many or name a class of expanded clone.

CDR3aa: CASSLAGLTTKNIQYF
CDR3nt: TGTGCCAGCAGCTTAGCGGGCCTCACAACCAAAAACATTCAGTACTTC
abundance: .
j_gene: TRBJ2-4
d_gene: .
v_gene: TRBV7-8

CDR3aa: CASSLGDFSPYNEQFF
CDR3nt: TGCGCCAGCAGCTTGGGGGACTTTTCCCCCTACAATGAGCAGTTCTTC
abundance: .
j_gene: TRBJ2-1
d_gene: .
v_gene: TRBV5-1

CDR3aa: CASSRLLAGGTGELFF
CDR3nt: TGCGCCAGCAGCCGGTTACTAGCGGGAGGGACCGGGGAGCTGTTTTTT
abundance: .
j_gene: TRBJ2-2
d_gene: TRBD2
v_gene: TRBV5-1

CDR3aa: CASSVGQWSFYGYTF
CDR3nt: TGTGCCAGCAGCGTCGGACAGTGGAGTTTCTATGGCTACACCTTC
abundance: .
j_gene: TRBJ1-2
d_gene: .
v_gene: TRBV9

CDR3aa: CATQLLPEAKNIQYF
CDR3nt: TGTGCCACCCAACTTCTCCCTGAAGCCAAAAACATTCAGTACTTC
abundance: .
j_gene: TRBJ2-4
d_gene: .
v_gene: TRBV15

CDR3aa: CSAGLDYEQYF
CDR3nt: TGCAGCGCCGGACTAGACTACGAGCAGTACTTC
abundance: .
j_gene: TRBJ2-7
d_gene: TRBD2
v_gene: TRBV29-1

CDR3aa: CASSIPGRDTGELFF
CDR3nt: TGTGCCAGTAGTATTCCAGGGCGCGACACCGGGGAGCTGTTTTTT
abundance: .
j_gene: TRBJ2-2
d_gene: .
v_gene: TRBV19

CDR3aa: CASSLGPRGLNTEAFF
CDR3nt: TGTGCCAGCAGCTTAGGCCCTCGGGGGTTAAACACTGAAGCTTTCTTT
abundance: once
j_gene: TRBJ1-1
d_gene: .
v_gene: TRBV7-2

CDR3aa: CASRGGLAGGSHYEQYF
CDR3nt: TGTGCCAGCAGGGGAGGACTAGCGGGAGGGTCGCATTACGAGCAGTACTTC
abundance: .
j_gene: TRBJ2-7
d_gene: TRBD2
v_gene: TRBV7-2

CDR3aa: CASSYVRGDGYTF
CDR3nt: TGTGCCAGCAGTTACGTCAGGGGAGATGGCTACACCTTC
abundance: .
j_gene: TRBJ1-2
d_gene: .
v_gene: TRBV6-6

CDR3aa: CAIVQGPDTGELFF
CDR3nt: TGTGCCATCGTGCAGGGCCCAGACACCGGGGAGCTGTTTTTT
abundance: .
j_gene: TRBJ2-2
d_gene: .
v_gene: TRBV10-3

CDR3aa: CASSLSPPGNGYTF
CDR3nt: TGTGCCAGCAGTTTATCCCCCCCAGGGAATGGCTACACCTTC
abundance: once
j_gene: TRBJ1-2
d_gene: .
v_gene: TRBV27

CDR3aa: CATRGGGEYEQYF
CDR3nt: TGTGCCACCAGGGGCGGCGGGGAATACGAGCAGTACTTC
abundance: .
j_gene: TRBJ2-7
d_gene: .
v_gene: TRBV28

CDR3aa: CASSQGLQHGSYEQYF
CDR3nt: TGTGCCAGCAGCCAAGGTCTCCAGCACGGGTCCTACGAGCAGTACTTC
abundance: .
j_gene: TRBJ2-7
d_gene: .
v_gene: TRBV4-2

CDR3aa: CASSPATSGRHPSYNEQFF
CDR3nt: TGTGCCAGCTCACCTGCTACTAGCGGGAGGCACCCGTCCTACAATGAGCAGTTCTTC
abundance: .
j_gene: TRBJ2-1
d_gene: TRBD2
v_gene: TRBV18

CDR3aa: CASSPLGGGQETQYF
CDR3nt: TGTGCCAGCAGCCCACTCGGCGGTGGGCAAGAGACCCAGTACTTC
abundance: many
j_gene: TRBJ2-5
d_gene: .
v_gene: TRBV7-9

CDR3aa: CASGDRIPSGGANVLTF
CDR3nt: TGTGCCAGCGGCGACAGGATACCCTCTGGGGGGGCCAACGTCCTGACTTTC
abundance: .
j_gene: TRBJ2-6
d_gene: .
v_gene: TRBV27

CDR3aa: CSVEGTGYEQYF
CDR3nt: TGCAGCGTTGAAGGGACAGGGTACGAGCAGTACTTC
abundance: .
j_gene: TRBJ2-7
d_gene: TRBD1
v_gene: TRBV29-1

CDR3aa: CAWSKSMDTEAFF
CDR3nt: TGTGCCTGGAGTAAATCGATGGATACTGAAGCTTTCTTT
abundance: .
j_gene: TRBJ1-1
d_gene: .
v_gene: TRBV30

CDR3aa: CASSQFGWDRLGGAFF
CDR3nt: TGCGCCAGCAGCCAATTTGGGTGGGACAGATTAGGGGGAGCTTTCTTT
abundance: .
j_gene: TRBJ1-1
d_gene: TRBD1
v_gene: TRBV4-1

CDR3aa: CASSVPRQVCTYEQYF
CDR3nt: TGTGCCAGCAGCGTACCCCGACAGGTTTGTACCTACGAGCAGTACTTC
abundance: .
j_gene: TRBJ2-7
d_gene: .
v_gene: TRBV9

CDR3aa: CASSQDPPGSNEKLFF
CDR3nt: TGCGCCAGCAGCCAAGATCCCCCGGGATCTAATGAAAAACTGTTTTTT
abundance: many
j_gene: TRBJ1-4
d_gene: .
v_gene: TRBV4-3

CDR3aa: CASSSPWTGTTEAFF
CDR3nt: TGTGCCAGCAGTTCCCCCTGGACAGGGACCACTGAAGCTTTCTTT
abundance: .
j_gene: TRBJ1-1
d_gene: TRBD1
v_gene: TRBV28

CDR3aa: CASSPAGKETQYF
CDR3nt: TGTGCCAGCTCACCAGCGGGCAAAGAGACCCAGTACTTC
abundance: .
j_gene: TRBJ2-5
d_gene: .
v_gene: TRBV18

CDR3aa: CANSRGGRTDTQYF
CDR3nt: TGTGCCAACTCTCGGGGCGGGAGGACAGATACGCAGTATTTT
abundance: .
j_gene: TRBJ2-3
d_gene: TRBD2
v_gene: TRBV28

CDR3aa: CASIAGSYNEQFF
CDR3nt: TGTGCCAGCATAGCAGGATCCTACAATGAGCAGTTCTTC
abundance: .
j_gene: TRBJ2-1
d_gene: .
v_gene: TRBV28

CDR3aa: CASTPDRLSYEQYF
CDR3nt: TGTGCCAGCACCCCCGACAGGTTATCCTACGAGCAGTACTTC
abundance: .
j_gene: TRBJ2-7
d_gene: .
v_gene: TRBV7-2

CDR3aa: CASSLGAGLGEQYF
CDR3nt: TGTGCCAGCAGCTTGGGGGCAGGGTTGGGCGAGCAGTACTTC
abundance: few
j_gene: TRBJ2-7
d_gene: .
v_gene: TRBV4-2

CDR3aa: CASSLLRPQTQHF
CDR3nt: TGTGCCAGCAGTTTACTTCGACCTCAGACCCAGCATTTT
abundance: .
j_gene: TRBJ1-5
d_gene: .
v_gene: TRBV28

CDR3aa: CASTDTLNTEAFF
CDR3nt: TGCGCCAGCACCGACACCCTGAACACTGAAGCTTTCTTT
abundance: .
j_gene: TRBJ1-1
d_gene: .
v_gene: TRBV5-1

CDR3aa: CASSQAPGTSTDTQYF
CDR3nt: TGTGCTAGCAGCCAGGCGCCGGGGACTAGCACAGATACGCAGTATTTT
abundance: .
j_gene: TRBJ2-3
d_gene: .
v_gene: TRBV7-7

CDR3aa: CAIRPQGGDTEAFF
CDR3nt: TGTGCCATCAGACCGCAGGGAGGGGACACTGAAGCTTTCTTT
abundance: .
j_gene: TRBJ1-1
d_gene: .
v_gene: TRBV10-3

CDR3aa: CASSLEGVGTDTQYF
CDR3nt: TGTGCCAGCAGCTTGGAGGGAGTGGGCACAGATACGCAGTATTTT
abundance: .
j_gene: TRBJ2-3
d_gene: .
v_gene: TRBV5-4

CDR3aa: CASSPGQAGGELFF
CDR3nt: TGTGCCAGCAGCCCAGGACAGGCTGGCGGGGAGCTGTTTTTT
abundance: .
j_gene: TRBJ2-2
d_gene: TRBD1
v_gene: TRBV7-9

CDR3aa: CASSLRSGVAWTSGRSVNEQFF
CDR3nt: TGTGCCAGCAGTTTACGGAGTGGTGTGGCCTGGACTAGCGGGAGATCGGTGAATGAGCAGTTCTTC
abundance: once
j_gene: TRBJ2-1
d_gene: TRBD2
v_gene: TRBV28

CDR3aa: CASSSNPGMANVEQFF
CDR3nt: TGTGCCAGCAGCTCCAATCCCGGGATGGCCAATGTAGAGCAGTTCTTC
abundance: .
j_gene: TRBJ2-1
d_gene: .
v_gene: TRBV11-2

CDR3aa: CASSEGQATNEKLFF
CDR3nt: TGTGCCAGCAGTGAAGGACAGGCAACTAATGAAAAACTGTTTTTT
abundance: .
j_gene: TRBJ1-4
d_gene: .
v_gene: TRBV6-1

CDR3aa: CASRDGVAAGANVLTF
CDR3nt: TGTGCCAGCAGGGACGGGGTAGCGGCTGGGGCCAACGTCCTGACTTTC
abundance: .
j_gene: TRBJ2-6
d_gene: .
v_gene: TRBV28

CDR3aa: CASSAEISYEQYF
CDR3nt: TGCGCCAGTTCGGCGGAGATCTCCTACGAGCAGTACTTC
abundance: medium-sized
j_gene: TRBJ2-7
d_gene: .
v_gene: TRBV5-1

CDR3aa: CASSLWDTDNEQFF
CDR3nt: TGCGCCAGCAGCTTGTGGGACACGGACAATGAGCAGTTCTTC
abundance: once
j_gene: TRBJ2-1
d_gene: .
v_gene: TRBV5-1

CDR3aa: CASSPVYEQYF
CDR3nt: TGTGCCAGCAGCCCGGTCTACGAGCAGTACTTC
abundance: .
j_gene: TRBJ2-7
d_gene: .
v_gene: TRBV7-9

CDR3aa: CASSSDGGTTDTQYF
CDR3nt: TGCGCCAGCAGCTCTGATGGGGGAACCACAGATACGCAGTATTTT
abundance: .
j_gene: TRBJ2-3
d_gene: .
v_gene: TRBV5-1